A single sample gave rise to the 13 T cell receptor beta chains below, sequenced in a study of Ad26.COV2.S vaccination and SARS-CoV-2 variants. Profiled with immunoSEQ multiplex PCR; TCRdb holds only in-frame clones, not every one. In the table there are 350,000 to 550,000 clones, 75% to 90% of which are singletons. Regarding treatment: 19 received Ad26.COV2.S at low or high dose, single or two shots; several received placebo; per-sample allocation not given. The samples were gathered on day 63 after the first injection of vaccine or placebo. The sample here was peripheral blood, taken in a trial of Ad26.COV2.S vaccine versus placebo. All receptors come from a person between 18 and 65 years old who received the Ad26.COV2.S COVID-19 vaccine or a placebo.

The chain combines TRBV19 with TRBJ1-6; possible D gene TRBD1, 5 bases. Looked up from germline, CDR1 is LNHDA and CDR2 is SQIVND (reference sequence). The CDR3 is 15 amino acids. The V gene lost 5 bases and the J gene lost 6 bases, with 14 bases spanning the gap. The CDR3 coding sequence is TGTGCCAGTAGTGGTTCAGCCGGGACTAATTCACCCCTCCACTTT. This gives the protein CASSGSAGTNSPLHF.

The V gene is TRBV28, the J gene TRBJ2-1, with TRBD2 identical over 14 bases. V was pared by 2 bases and J by 8 bases, with 2 bases of the junction left unmatched. Germline-derived CDR1 and CDR2 are MDHEN and SYDVKM. This CDR3 contains 15 residues. CDR3 coding DNA: TGTGCCAGCAGTTTAGGACTAGCGGGGGGCTATGAGCAGTTCTTC. Translation: CASSLGLAGGYEQFF.

This clone was seen once. The genes are TRBV5-4 and TRBJ2-1; D is ambiguous. The CDR3 totals 16 residues. V lost 0 bases and J 7 bases, leaving 17 bases between the germline ends. Germline-derived CDR1 and CDR2 are SGHNT and YYREEE (reference sequence). CDR3 region: CASSLAGGRIHNEQFF. In nucleotides, the CDR3 is TGTGCCAGCAGCTTGGCTGGCGGCAGGATCCATAATGAGCAGTTCTTC.

V gene TRBV7-2 combines with J gene TRBJ1-2; the match to TRBD1 covers 7 bases. Unmatched junction bases numbered 9, after V lost 3 bases and J lost 2 bases. CDR3 length: 16 amino acids. Germline V gene sequence: CDR1 SGHTA, CDR2 FQGNSA. CDR3 nucleotide sequence: TGTGCCAGCAGCTTTACCTTGACAGGGATGAACTATGGCTACACCTTC. Protein: CASSFTLTGMNYGYTF.

V is TRBV24-1 and J is TRBJ2-3; D gene unclear. Germline CDR1 and CDR2: KGHDR and SFDVKD. The CDR3 totals 11 residues. V lost 4 bases and J 7 bases, leaving 5 bases between the germline ends. CDR3 region: CATSDLYTQYF. The CDR3 nucleotides read TGTGCCACCAGTGACTTGTATACGCAGTATTTT.

This sequence joins TRBV7-2 and TRBJ2-5, with D tentatively TRBD1 (6 bases). Germline V gene data show CDR1 as SGHTA and CDR2 as FQGNSA. Trimming pared 3 bases from V and 0 bases from J, leaving 8 bases between. The CDR3 is made up of 14 amino acids. CDR3 loop: CASSLNRDQETQYF. The CDR3 nucleotides are TGTGCCAGCAGCTTGAACAGGGACCAAGAGACCCAGTACTTC. Based on the CDR3 plus reference TRBV7-2 and TRBJ2-5, the full variable domain is GAGVSQSPSNKVTEKGKDVELRCDPISGHTALYWYRQSLGQGLEFLIYFQGNSAPDKSGLPSDRFSAERTGGSVSTLTIQRTQQEDSAVYLCASSLNRDQETQYFGPGTRLLVL.

The V call is TRBV18, the J call TRBJ1-3; D uncertain. Germline CDR1 is KGHSH and CDR2 is LQKENI. The CDR3 is 19 residues long. Trimming stripped 0 bases from V and 0 bases from J, with 18 bases between. CDR3 sequence reads: CASSPPKGVVSHSGNTIYF. The CDR3 DNA is TGTGCCAGCTCACCACCGAAAGGTGTTGTCAGCCACTCTGGAAACACCATATATTTT.

The chain is built from TRBV5-1 and TRBJ1-2; 7 bases align to TRBD1. With 0 bases clipped from V and 0 bases from J, the junction kept 8 bases outside the gene matches. The CDR3 is 17 amino acids. Germline values: CDR1 SGHRS, CDR2 YFSETQ. CDR3 protein: CASSLAMGTASNYGYTF. CDR3 nucleotide sequence: TGCGCCAGCAGCTTGGCCATGGGGACAGCTTCTAACTATGGCTACACCTTC.

This chain links TRBV5-1 with TRBJ1-2, with D maybe TRBD1 (5 bases). CDR1 and CDR2 (germline): SGHRS, YFSETQ. V lost 4 bases and J lost 8, with 21 bases in between. The CDR3 contains 15 residues. Here the CDR3 DNA reads TGCGCCAGCAGCCCAAGTGGGACGTCTGGGGAGGGCTACACCTTC. Translated: CASSPSGTSGEGYTF. Full variable domain (rest looked up from reference TRBV5-1 and TRBJ1-2): KAGVTQTPRYLIKTRGQQVTLSCSPISGHRSVSWYQQTPGQGLQFLFEYFSETQRNKGNFPGRFSGRQFSNSRSEMNVSTLELGDSALYLCASSPSGTSGEGYTFGSGTRLTVV.

The CDR3 sequence: CASSLAEGRNEQFF. CDR3 nucleotides: TGTGCCAGCAGCTTAGCCGAAGGACGCAATGAGCAGTTCTTC. This chain uses TRBV7-9 with TRBJ2-1; D unresolved. Germline CDR1 SEHNR, CDR2 FQNEAQ (reference sequence). The CDR3 has 14 amino acids. V lost 0 bases to trimming and J lost 6 bases, with 9 bases between them.

The chain is built from TRBV5-1 and TRBJ2-1; 7 bases align to TRBD2. The CDR3 runs 15 residues. The germline gives CDR1 SGHRS, CDR2 YFSETQ. Trimming at V came to 2 bases and at J to 6 bases, leaving 8 bases not matched to a gene. CDR3 amino acids: CASSFETQRGNEQFF. The CDR3 nucleotides read TGCGCCAGCAGCTTTGAGACTCAGCGGGGCAATGAGCAGTTCTTC. The variable domain in full, completed from reference TRBV5-1 and TRBJ2-1, reads KAGVTQTPRYLIKTRGQQVTLSCSPISGHRSVSWYQQTPGQGLQFLFEYFSETQRNKGNFPGRFSGRQFSNSRSEMNVSTLELGDSALYLCASSFETQRGNEQFFGPGTRLTVL.

The chain employs TRBV11-3 and TRBJ1-1, with D possibly TRBD1 on 6 matching bases. V was clipped by 6 bases and J by 5 bases, with 16 bases between them. In germline, CDR1 is SGHNT, CDR2 YENEEA. This CDR3 has 14 residues. This CDR3 reads CASSDSGRGTEAFF. The CDR3 nucleotides are TGTGCCAGCAGTGATTCTGGCAGGGGAACTGAAGCTTTCTTT.

The chain combines TRBV5-1 with TRBJ2-1; D is tentatively TRBD1 or TRBD2 (6 bases each). The CDR3 sequence is 14 residues long. Between the trimmed V and J ends, which lost 4 bases and 6 bases, there was a span of 14 bases. Germline V lookup: CDR1 SGHRS, CDR2 YFSETQ. CDR3 DNA sequence: TGCGCCAGCAGCATCGGGGGCCCGTCCAATGAGCAGTTCTTC. Protein sequence: CASSIGGPSNEQFF.